This TCR beta chain is from a study of blood T cell repertoires in COVID-19. The assay was immunoSEQ multiplex PCR, and TCRdb's table has in-frame clones only and misses some. The sample has about 480,000 clones; 70% to 90% are singletons. CDR1 is PRHDT and CDR2 is FYEKMQ in the germline V gene (reference sequence). V dropped 5 bases and J dropped 7 bases, with 8 bases sitting between them. CDR3 length equals 12 residues. Enrolled through a virtual design, the participants were between 18 and 89 years of age and came from about two dozen US areas. The rearrangement joins TRBV13 to TRBJ2-2; no firm D call. Source material: PBMCs or T cells enriched from blood (not recorded which). The TCR was taken from a woman aged 35 to 49 who had recovered from COVID-19. This chain's CDR3 is CASSQRSGELFF. The CDR3 DNA is TGTGCCAGCAGCCAGAGGAGCGGGGAGCTGTTTTTT.